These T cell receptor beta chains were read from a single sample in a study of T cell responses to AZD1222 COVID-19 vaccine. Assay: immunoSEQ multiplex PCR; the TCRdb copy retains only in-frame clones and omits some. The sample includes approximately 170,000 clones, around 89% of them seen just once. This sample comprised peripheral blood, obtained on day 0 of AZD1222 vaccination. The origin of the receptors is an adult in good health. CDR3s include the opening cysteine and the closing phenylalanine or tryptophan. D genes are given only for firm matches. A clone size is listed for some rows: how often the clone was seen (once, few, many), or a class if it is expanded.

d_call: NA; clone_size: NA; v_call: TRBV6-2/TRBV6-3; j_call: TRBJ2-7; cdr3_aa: CASSYSPDTSYEQYF; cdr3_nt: TGTGCCAGCAGTTACTCACCCGACACTTCCTACGAGCAGTACTTC
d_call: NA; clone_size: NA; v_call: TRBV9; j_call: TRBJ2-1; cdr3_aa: CASSVDPGSYNEQFF; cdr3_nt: TGTGCCAGCAGCGTAGATCCTGGATCGTACAATGAGCAGTTCTTC
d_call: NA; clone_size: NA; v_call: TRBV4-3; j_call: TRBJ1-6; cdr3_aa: CASRNGAGNLSPLHF; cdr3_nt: TGCGCCAGCAGAAACGGAGCTGGGAATTTGTCACCCCTCCACTTT
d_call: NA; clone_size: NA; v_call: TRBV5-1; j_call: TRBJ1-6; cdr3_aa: CASRADSYNSPLHF; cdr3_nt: TGCGCCAGCAGGGCAGACTCCTATAATTCACCCCTCCACTTT
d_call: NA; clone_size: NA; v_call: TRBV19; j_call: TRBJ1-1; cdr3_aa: CASSFGAYTEAFF; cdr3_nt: TGTGCCAGTAGTTTTGGGGCTTACACTGAAGCTTTCTTT
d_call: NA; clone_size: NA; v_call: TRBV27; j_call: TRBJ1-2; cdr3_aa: CAKSETGKSDGYTF; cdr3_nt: TGTGCCAAGAGTGAAACGGGGAAAAGCGATGGCTACACCTTC
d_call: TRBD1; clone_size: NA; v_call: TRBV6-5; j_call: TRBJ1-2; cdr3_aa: CASSYRTGGMGYTF; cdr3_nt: TGTGCCAGCAGTTACCGGACAGGGGGCATGGGCTACACCTTC
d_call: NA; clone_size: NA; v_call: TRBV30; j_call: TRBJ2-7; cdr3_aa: CAQGGIYEQYF; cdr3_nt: TGTGCACAGGGGGGGATATACGAGCAGTACTTC
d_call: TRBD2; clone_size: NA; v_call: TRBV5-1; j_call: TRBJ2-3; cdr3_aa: CASSLGAGDTDTQYF; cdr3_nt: TGCGCCAGCAGCTTGGGGGCGGGGGACACAGATACGCAGTATTTT
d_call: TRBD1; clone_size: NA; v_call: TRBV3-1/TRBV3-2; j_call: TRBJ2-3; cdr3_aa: CAGHGTGSSDTQYF; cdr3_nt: TGTGCCGGCCATGGGACAGGTTCGTCAGATACGCAGTATTTT
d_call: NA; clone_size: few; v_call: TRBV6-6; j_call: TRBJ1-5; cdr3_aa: CASSSSFNQPQHF; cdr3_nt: TGTGCCAGCAGTTCGAGTTTCAATCAGCCCCAGCATTTT
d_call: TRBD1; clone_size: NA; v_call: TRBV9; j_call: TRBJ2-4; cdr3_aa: CASSVYEGASAKNIQYF; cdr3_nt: TGTGCCAGCAGCGTATACGAGGGGGCTTCAGCCAAAAACATTCAGTACTTC
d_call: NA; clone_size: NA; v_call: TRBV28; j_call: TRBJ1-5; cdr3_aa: CASRQYSNQPQHF; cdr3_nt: TGTGCCAGCAGGCAGTATAGCAATCAGCCCCAGCATTTT
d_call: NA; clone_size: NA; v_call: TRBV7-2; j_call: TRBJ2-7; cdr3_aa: CASSSGFTGEQYF; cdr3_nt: TGTGCCAGCAGCAGCGGGTTCACTGGTGAGCAGTACTTC
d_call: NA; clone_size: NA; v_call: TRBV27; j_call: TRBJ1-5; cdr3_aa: CASSLYTGRNQPQHF; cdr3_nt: TGTGCCAGCAGTTTATATACAGGGCGGAATCAGCCCCAGCATTTT
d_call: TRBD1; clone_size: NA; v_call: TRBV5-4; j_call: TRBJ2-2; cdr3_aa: CASSLGQGAYTGELFF; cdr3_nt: TGTGCCAGTAGCTTGGGACAGGGGGCCTACACCGGGGAGCTGTTTTTT
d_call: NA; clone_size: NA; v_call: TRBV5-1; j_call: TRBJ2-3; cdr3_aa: CASATARGDTQYF; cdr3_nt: TGCGCCAGCGCCACTGCACGAGGAGATACGCAGTATTTT
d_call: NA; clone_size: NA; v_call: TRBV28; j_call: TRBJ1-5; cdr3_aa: CASSLGGIQPQHF; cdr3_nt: TGTGCCAGCAGTTTGGGGGGGATTCAGCCCCAGCATTTT
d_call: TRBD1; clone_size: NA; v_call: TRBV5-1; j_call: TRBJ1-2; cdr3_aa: CASSSLGTGPNYGYTF; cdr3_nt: TGCGCCAGCAGCTCCCTCGGGACAGGTCCTAACTATGGCTACACCTTC
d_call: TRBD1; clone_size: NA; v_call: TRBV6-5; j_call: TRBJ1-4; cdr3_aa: CASRPGGGPEKLFF; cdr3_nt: TGTGCCAGCAGGCCCGGAGGGGGCCCTGAAAAACTGTTTTTT
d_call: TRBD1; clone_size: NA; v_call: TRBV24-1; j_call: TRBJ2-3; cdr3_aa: CATSDFRDRGRPGTQYF; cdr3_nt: TGTGCCACCAGTGATTTCCGGGACAGGGGTCGCCCGGGTACGCAGTATTTT
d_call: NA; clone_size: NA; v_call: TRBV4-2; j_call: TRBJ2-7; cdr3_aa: CASSQDRQGTYEQYF; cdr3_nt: TGTGCCAGCAGCCAAGATCGGCAGGGTACCTACGAGCAGTACTTC
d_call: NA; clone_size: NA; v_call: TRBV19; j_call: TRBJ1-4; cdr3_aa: CASRQSGSGPNEKLFF; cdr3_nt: TGTGCCAGTAGACAATCGGGGTCCGGACCTAATGAAAAACTGTTTTTT
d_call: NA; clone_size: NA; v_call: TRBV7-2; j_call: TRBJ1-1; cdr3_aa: CASSFDRRGTEAFF; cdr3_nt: TGTGCCAGCAGCTTCGACCGTCGGGGCACTGAAGCTTTCTTT
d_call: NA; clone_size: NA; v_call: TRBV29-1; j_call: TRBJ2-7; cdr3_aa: CSVDGGSYEQYF; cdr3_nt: TGCAGCGTTGACGGGGGTTCCTACGAGCAGTACTTC
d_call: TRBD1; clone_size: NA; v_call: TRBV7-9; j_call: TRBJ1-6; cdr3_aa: CASSLQGAINSPLHF; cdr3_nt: TGTGCCAGCAGCCTACAGGGGGCCATAAATTCACCCCTCCACTTT
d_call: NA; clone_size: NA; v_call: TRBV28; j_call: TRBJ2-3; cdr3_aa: CASSLFAQDTQYF; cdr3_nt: TGTGCCAGCAGTTTATTCGCGCAAGATACGCAGTATTTT
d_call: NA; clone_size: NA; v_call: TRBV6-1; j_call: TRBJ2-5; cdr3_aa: CASSESLADQETQYF; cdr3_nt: TGTGCCAGCAGTGAGTCGTTGGCAGACCAAGAGACCCAGTACTTC
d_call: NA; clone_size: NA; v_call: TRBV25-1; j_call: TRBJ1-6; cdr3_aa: CASSYDRLDPPLHF; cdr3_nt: TGTGCCAGCAGTTACGACAGGTTGGATCCACCCCTCCACTTT
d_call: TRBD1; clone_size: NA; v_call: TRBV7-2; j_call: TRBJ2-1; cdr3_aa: CASSLVGTGNEQFF; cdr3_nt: TGTGCCAGCAGCTTAGTAGGGACAGGCAATGAGCAGTTCTTC
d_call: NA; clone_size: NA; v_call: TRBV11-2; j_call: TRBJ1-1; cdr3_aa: CASSSIGQPQGAFF; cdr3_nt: TGTGCCAGCAGCTCGATAGGACAGCCGCAGGGAGCTTTCTTT
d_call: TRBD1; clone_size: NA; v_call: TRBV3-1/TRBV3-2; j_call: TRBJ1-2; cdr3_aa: CASSQPQGANGYTF; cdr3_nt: TGTGCCAGCAGCCAACCCCAGGGGGCGAATGGCTACACCTTC
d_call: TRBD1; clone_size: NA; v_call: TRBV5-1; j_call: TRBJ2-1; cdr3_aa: CASSLAGGQGTNEQFF; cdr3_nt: TGCGCCAGCAGCTTGGCCGGGGGACAGGGGACCAATGAGCAGTTCTTC
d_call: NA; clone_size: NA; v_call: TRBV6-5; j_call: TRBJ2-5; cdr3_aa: CASSYAAHTQYF; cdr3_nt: TGTGCCAGCAGTTACGCGGCGCACACCCAGTACTTC
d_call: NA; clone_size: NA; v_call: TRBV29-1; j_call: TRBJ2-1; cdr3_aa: CSVYPAGKSGDEQFF; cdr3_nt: TGCAGCGTTTATCCGGCGGGAAAATCAGGCGATGAGCAGTTCTTC
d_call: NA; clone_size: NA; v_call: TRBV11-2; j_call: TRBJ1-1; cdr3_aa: CASSLARNTEAFF; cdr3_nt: TGTGCCAGCAGCTTAGCCCGGAACACTGAAGCTTTCTTT
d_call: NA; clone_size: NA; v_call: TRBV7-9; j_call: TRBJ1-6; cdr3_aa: CASSLAHSGRYSPLHF; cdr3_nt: TGTGCCAGCAGCTTAGCCCACAGTGGGAGGTATTCACCCCTCCACTTT
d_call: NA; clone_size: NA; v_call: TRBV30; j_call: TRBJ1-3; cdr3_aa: CAWSAGTEGNTIYF; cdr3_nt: TGTGCCTGGAGTGCGGGGACGGAAGGAAACACCATATATTTT
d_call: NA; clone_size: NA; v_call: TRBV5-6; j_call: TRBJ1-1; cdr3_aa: CASSVRSPEAFF; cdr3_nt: TGTGCCAGCAGCGTTAGAAGCCCTGAAGCTTTCTTT
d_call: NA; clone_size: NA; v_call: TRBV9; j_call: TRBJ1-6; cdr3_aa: CASSVASDNYNSPLHF; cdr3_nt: TGTGCCAGCAGCGTAGCTTCCGACAACTATAATTCACCCCTCCACTTT
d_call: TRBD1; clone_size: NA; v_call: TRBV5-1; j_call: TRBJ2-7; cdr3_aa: CASTLGTGAPLEQYF; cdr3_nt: TGCGCCAGCACCTTGGGGACAGGGGCCCCACTCGAGCAGTACTTC
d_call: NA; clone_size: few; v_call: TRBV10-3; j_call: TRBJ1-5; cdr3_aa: CAISASAGRNQPQHF; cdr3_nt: TGTGCCATCAGTGCTTCGGCGGGCAGAAATCAGCCCCAGCATTTT
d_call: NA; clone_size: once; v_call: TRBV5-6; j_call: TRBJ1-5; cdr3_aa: CASSYQQGWDQPQHF; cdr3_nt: TGTGCCAGCAGCTATCAACAGGGATGGGATCAGCCCCAGCATTTT
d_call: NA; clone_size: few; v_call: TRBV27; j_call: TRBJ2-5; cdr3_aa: CASSLLSSYQETQYF; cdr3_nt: TGTGCCAGCAGTTTACTTTCATCCTACCAAGAGACCCAGTACTTC
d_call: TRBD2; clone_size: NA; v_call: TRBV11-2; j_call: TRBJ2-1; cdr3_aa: CASSLELGLADYNEQFF; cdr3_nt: TGTGCCAGCAGCTTAGAATTGGGACTAGCGGACTACAATGAGCAGTTCTTC
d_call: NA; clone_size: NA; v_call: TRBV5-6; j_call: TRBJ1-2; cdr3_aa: CASSSVWGGNYGYTF; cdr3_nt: TGTGCCAGCAGCTCCGTTTGGGGTGGCAACTATGGCTACACCTTC
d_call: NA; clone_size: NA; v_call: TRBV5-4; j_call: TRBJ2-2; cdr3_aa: CASSGGPGNTGELFF; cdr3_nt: TGTGCCAGCAGCGGGGGTCCAGGGAACACCGGGGAGCTGTTTTTT
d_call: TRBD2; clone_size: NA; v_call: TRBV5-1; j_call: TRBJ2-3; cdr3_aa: CASSFGLAGESDTQYF; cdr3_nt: TGCGCCAGCAGCTTTGGCCTAGCGGGGGAATCAGATACGCAGTATTTT
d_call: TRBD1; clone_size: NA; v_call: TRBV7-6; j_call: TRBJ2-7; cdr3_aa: CASSSRGSYEQYF; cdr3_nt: TGTGCCAGCAGCTCCAGGGGGAGTTACGAGCAGTACTTC